This T cell receptor (beta chain) was sequenced in a study of T cell repertoires in cytomegalovirus infection. With regard to this clonotype: Its target is unknown.

V lost 4 bases to trimming and J lost 3 bases; unmatched junction nucleotides: 8. This CDR3 comprises 19 residues. Per the germline V gene, CDR1 is MNHEY and CDR2 is SVGAGI. TCRdb re-derived calls from the reads in MiXCR, one entry per CDR3 protein. Of about half a million distinct CDR3 sequences listed, 33% are singletons. The material was cultured PBMCs, obtained from culture after CMV antigen stimulation. The TCR comes from a human donor in good health (CMV status not recorded). Some clones in this sample may be carry-over from other donors' samples. This chain joins TRBV6-5 and TRBJ2-2, with 16 bases identical to TRBD2. This CDR3 reads CASSSGLAGGPSDTGELFF. The CDR3 bases are TGTGCCAGCAGTTCGGGACTAGCGGGAGGGCCTTCAGACACCGGGGAGCTGTTTTTT.